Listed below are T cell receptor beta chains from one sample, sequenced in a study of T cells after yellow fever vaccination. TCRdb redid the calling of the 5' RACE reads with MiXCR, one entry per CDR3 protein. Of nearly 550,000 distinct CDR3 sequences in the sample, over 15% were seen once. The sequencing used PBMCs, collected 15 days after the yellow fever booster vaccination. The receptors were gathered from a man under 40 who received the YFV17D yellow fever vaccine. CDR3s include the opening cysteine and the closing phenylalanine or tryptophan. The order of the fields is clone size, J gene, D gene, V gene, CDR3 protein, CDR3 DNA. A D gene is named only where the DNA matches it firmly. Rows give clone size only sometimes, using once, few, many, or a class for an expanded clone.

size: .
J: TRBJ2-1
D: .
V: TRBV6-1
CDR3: CASSDSGVANEQFF
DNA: TGTGCCAGCAGTGATTCAGGTGTAGCCAATGAGCAGTTCTTC

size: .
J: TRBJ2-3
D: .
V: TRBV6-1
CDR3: CASARGGSTDTQYF
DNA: TGTGCCAGCGCGAGGGGGGGAAGCACAGATACGCAGTATTTT

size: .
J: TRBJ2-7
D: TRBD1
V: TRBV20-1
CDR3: CSATSGTGVFEQYF
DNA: TGCAGTGCAACTTCCGGGACAGGGGTCTTCGAGCAGTACTTC

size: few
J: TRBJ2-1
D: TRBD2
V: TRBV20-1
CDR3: CSAGGSGGINEQFF
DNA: TGCAGTGCCGGAGGTAGCGGGGGTATCAATGAGCAGTTCTTC

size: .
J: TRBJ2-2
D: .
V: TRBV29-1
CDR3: CSVEERRQGNTGELFF
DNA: TGCAGCGTTGAAGAGAGGAGGCAGGGGAACACCGGGGAGCTGTTTTTT

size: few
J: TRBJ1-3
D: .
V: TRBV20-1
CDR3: CSASPVGTGNTIYF
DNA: TGCAGTGCTAGCCCCGTGGGTACTGGAAACACCATATATTTT

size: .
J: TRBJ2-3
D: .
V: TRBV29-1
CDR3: CSVLMTLDTQYF
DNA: TGCAGCGTTTTAATGACCTTGGATACGCAGTATTTT

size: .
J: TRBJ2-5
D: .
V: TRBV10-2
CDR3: CASSEPHRVQETQYF
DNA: TGCGCCAGCAGTGAACCCCACAGGGTTCAAGAGACCCAGTACTTC

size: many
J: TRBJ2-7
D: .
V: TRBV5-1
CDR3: CASNPRVGDWDEQYF
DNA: TGCGCCAGCAACCCTCGGGTGGGAGATTGGGACGAGCAGTACTTC

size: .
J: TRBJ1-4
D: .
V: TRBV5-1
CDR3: CASSPRTATNEKLFF
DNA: TGCGCCAGCAGCCCCCGGACAGCTACTAATGAAAAACTGTTTTTT

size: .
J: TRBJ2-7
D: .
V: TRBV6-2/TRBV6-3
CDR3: CASTPTAGAEQYF
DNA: TGTGCCAGCACTCCTACGGCTGGGGCCGAGCAGTACTTC

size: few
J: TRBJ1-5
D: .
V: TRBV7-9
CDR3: CASSLPGVNQPQHF
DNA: TGTGCCAGCAGCTTACCAGGGGTCAATCAGCCCCAGCATTTT

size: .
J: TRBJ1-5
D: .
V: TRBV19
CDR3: CASSMEGIQPQHF
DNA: TGTGCCAGTAGTATGGAGGGAATTCAGCCCCAGCATTTT

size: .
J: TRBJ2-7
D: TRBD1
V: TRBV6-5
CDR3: CASSYSGTGVIKQYF
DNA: TGTGCCAGCAGTTACTCCGGGACAGGGGTTATAAAGCAGTACTTC

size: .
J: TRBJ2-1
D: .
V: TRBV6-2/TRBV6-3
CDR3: CASGQVVYEQFF
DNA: TGTGCCAGCGGGCAAGTGGTCTATGAGCAGTTCTTC

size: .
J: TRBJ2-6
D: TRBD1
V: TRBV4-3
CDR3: CASSLRSGTVASGANVLTF
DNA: TGCGCCAGCAGCCTACGATCCGGGACAGTCGCCTCTGGGGCCAACGTCCTGACTTTC

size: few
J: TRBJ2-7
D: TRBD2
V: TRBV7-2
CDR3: CASSLGIAGGLNEQYF
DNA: TGTGCCAGCAGCTTAGGTATAGCGGGAGGTCTCAACGAGCAGTACTTC

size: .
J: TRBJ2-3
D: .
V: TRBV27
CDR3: CASSSAGTPWYF
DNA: TGTGCCAGCAGTTCCGCCGGGACTCCGTGGTATTTT

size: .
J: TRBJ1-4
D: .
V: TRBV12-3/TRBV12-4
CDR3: CASSGSVEKLFF
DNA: TGTGCCAGCAGTGGGTCAGTTGAAAAACTGTTTTTT

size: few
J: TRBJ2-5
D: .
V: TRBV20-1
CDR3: CSARDRYF
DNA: TGCAGTGCTAGAGATAGGTACTTC

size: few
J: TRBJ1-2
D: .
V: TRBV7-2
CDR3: CASSSGAEGYTF
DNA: TGTGCCAGCAGCTCCGGAGCGGAAGGCTACACCTTC

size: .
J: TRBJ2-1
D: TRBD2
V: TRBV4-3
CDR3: CASSQPAGAGGHEQFF
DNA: TGCGCCAGCAGCCAACCCGCGGGGGCGGGAGGTCATGAGCAGTTCTTC

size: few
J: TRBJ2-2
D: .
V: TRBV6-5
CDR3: CASSYVPGRTGELFF
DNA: TGTGCCAGCAGTTACGTTCCAGGGCGCACCGGGGAGCTGTTTTTT

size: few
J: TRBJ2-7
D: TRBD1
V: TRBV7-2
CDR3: CASSLLFGTGSVYEQYF
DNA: TGTGCCAGCAGCTTACTATTCGGGACAGGGAGCGTCTACGAGCAGTACTTC

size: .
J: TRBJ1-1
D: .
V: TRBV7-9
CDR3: CASSRKGGAFF
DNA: TGTGCCAGCAGCCGAAAGGGGGGAGCTTTCTTT

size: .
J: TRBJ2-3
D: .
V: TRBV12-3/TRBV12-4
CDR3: CASSKFGGRTTYTDTQYF
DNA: TGTGCCAGCAGTAAGTTTGGCGGCAGAACAACATATACAGATACGCAGTATTTT

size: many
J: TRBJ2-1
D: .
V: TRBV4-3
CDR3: CASSQDRTHEQFF
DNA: TGCGCCAGCAGCCAAGACCGGACCCACGAGCAGTTCTTC

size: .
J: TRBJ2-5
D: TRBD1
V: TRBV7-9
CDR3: CASSSTGGSETQYF
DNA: TGTGCCAGCAGCTCGACAGGGGGCTCAGAGACCCAGTACTTC

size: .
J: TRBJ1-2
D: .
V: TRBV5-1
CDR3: CASSLSRSGYTF
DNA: TGCGCCAGCAGCTTGTCAAGGTCCGGCTACACCTTC

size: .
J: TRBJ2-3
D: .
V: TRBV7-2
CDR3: CASSSSFTGTQYF
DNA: TGTGCCAGCAGCTCTAGTTTTACGGGTACGCAGTATTTT

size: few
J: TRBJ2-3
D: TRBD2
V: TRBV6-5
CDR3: CASSYSSSGSVRDTQYF
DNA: TGTGCCAGCAGTTACTCCTCTAGCGGGAGCGTTCGAGATACGCAGTATTTT

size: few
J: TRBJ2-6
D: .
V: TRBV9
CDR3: CASSVDGGSGANVLTF
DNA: TGTGCCAGCAGCGTAGATGGGGGGTCTGGGGCCAACGTCCTGACTTTC

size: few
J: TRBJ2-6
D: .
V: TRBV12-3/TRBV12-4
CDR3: CASRVWGAGANVLTF
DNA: TGTGCCAGCAGGGTCTGGGGGGCCGGGGCCAACGTCCTGACTTTC

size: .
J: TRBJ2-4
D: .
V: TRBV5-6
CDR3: CASSFGWEAKNIQYF
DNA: TGTGCCAGCAGCTTCGGGTGGGAGGCCAAAAACATTCAGTACTTC

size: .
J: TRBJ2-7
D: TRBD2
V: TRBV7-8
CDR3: CASSLGLAEPPYF
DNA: TGTGCCAGCAGCTTAGGACTAGCCGAACCCCCCTACTTC

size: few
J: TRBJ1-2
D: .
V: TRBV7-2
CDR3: CASRPSGDSLGYTF
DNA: TGTGCCAGCAGACCATCAGGCGACAGTCTGGGCTACACCTTC

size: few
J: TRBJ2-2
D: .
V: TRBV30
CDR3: CAWEWAVNSGELFF
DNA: TGTGCCTGGGAGTGGGCGGTAAATTCCGGGGAGCTGTTTTTT

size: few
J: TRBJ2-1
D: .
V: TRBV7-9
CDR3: CASTPLLPSSYNEQFF
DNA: TGTGCCAGCACCCCATTGCTCCCCTCCTCCTACAATGAGCAGTTCTTC

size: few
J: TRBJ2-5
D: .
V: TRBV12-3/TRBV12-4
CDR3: CASSPTAVSGVTQYF
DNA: TGTGCCAGCAGTCCCACTGCCGTGAGTGGGGTAACCCAGTACTTC

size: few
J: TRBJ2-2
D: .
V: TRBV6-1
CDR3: CASTIRSGAELFF
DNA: TGTGCCAGCACCATTCGCTCGGGAGCCGAGCTGTTTTTT

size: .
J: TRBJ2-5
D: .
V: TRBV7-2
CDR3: CASSLAGRGVGETQYF
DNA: TGTGCCAGCAGCTTAGCTGGCAGGGGGGTTGGGGAGACCCAGTACTTC

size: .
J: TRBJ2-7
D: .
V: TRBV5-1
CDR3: CASSPPGTGEQYF
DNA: TGCGCCAGCAGCCCCCCGGGCACCGGGGAGCAGTACTTC

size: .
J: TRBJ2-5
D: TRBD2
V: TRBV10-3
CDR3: CAISASGGQETQYF
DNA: TGTGCCATCAGTGCTAGCGGGGGTCAAGAGACCCAGTACTTC

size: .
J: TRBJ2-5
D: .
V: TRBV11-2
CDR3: CASSLGNEETQYF
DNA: TGTGCCAGCAGCTTGGGTAACGAAGAGACCCAGTACTTC

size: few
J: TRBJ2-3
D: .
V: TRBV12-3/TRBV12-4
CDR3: CASSLVGTAQYF
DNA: TGTGCCAGCAGTTTGGTCGGGACGGCGCAGTATTTT

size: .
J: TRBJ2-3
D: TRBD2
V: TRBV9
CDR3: CASSVAEGLAEPTQYF
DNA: TGTGCCAGCAGCGTAGCGGAGGGACTAGCGGAGCCTACGCAGTATTTT

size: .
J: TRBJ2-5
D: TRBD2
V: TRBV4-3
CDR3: CASSQDAGAQETQYF
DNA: TGCGCCAGCAGCCAAGACGCGGGAGCACAAGAGACCCAGTACTTC

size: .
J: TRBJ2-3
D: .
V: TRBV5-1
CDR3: CASSLERGAPDTQYF
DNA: TGCGCCAGCAGCTTGGAACGGGGAGCCCCGGATACGCAGTATTTT

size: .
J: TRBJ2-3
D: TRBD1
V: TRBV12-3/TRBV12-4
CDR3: CASRPTSGTGVDTQYF
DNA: TGTGCCAGCAGACCAACCTCCGGGACAGGGGTAGATACGCAGTATTTT